The clone carrying this TCR beta chain appeared a few times. The sample comes from a study of response to subunit inactivated influenza vaccine. Using its own MiXCR run on the RT-PCR reads, TCRdb lists one record per CDR3 protein. Altogether more than 500,000 distinct CDR3 sequences are present, approximately 11% being singletons, with the ten largest covering approximately 11%. Trimming took 4 bases from V and 6 from J, leaving 16 bases between them. The CDR3 is 15 residues long. CDR1 SEHNR and CDR2 FQNEAQ come from the germline V gene (reference sequence). These data also formed part of another study, on T cells expressing NK-cell markers. From that paper: TCR beta libraries carry UMIs added by 5'RACE template switching.

The starting material was PBMCs from blood, obtained on the day of vaccination. This receptor was identified in a man aged 50 to 59 who received an inactivated influenza vaccine. V usage is TRBV7-9 and J usage is TRBJ2-1, with a weak D call TRBD2 (5 bases). The CDR3 loop is CASSSGSRTPNEQFF. The DNA for the CDR3 is TGTGCCAGCAGCTCGGGATCTAGAACCCCCAATGAGCAGTTCTTC.